The source of this TCR beta chain is a study of blood T cell repertoires in COVID-19. Study details: The United States, Italy and Spain were the sources of the acute and convalescent COVID-19 samples.

The CDR3 is made up of 16 amino acids. Germline loops: CDR1 MDHEN, CDR2 SYDVKM. The V and J ends lost 3 bases and 2 bases, in that order; junction bases with no gene match: 6. Method: immunoSEQ multiplex PCR; TCRdb's copy keeps in-frame clones and lacks some. The table has over 200,000 clones, roughly 92% seen once; the top ten hold approximately 0.77%. Patients in Seattle were enrolled during active infection, then followed longitudinally. The chain links TRBV28 to TRBJ2-4, with 8 bases fitting TRBD1. The TCR was taken from a man between 60 and 75 years old with COVID-19, enrolled during active disease. Material: peripheral blood. This chain's CDR3 is CASSLGQGAPKNIQYF. CDR3 bases: TGTGCCAGCAGTTTGGGGCAGGGGGCTCCCAAAAACATTCAGTACTTC.